This TCR beta chain was retrieved from a study of shared clonotypes between healthy human individuals (dated by TCRdb to about 2020). Background on the whole study: The cohort comprised a couple of women and a few men aged 18 to 49 years. To estimate repertoire size and how much clonotype sharing occurs between individuals, the study deeply sequenced the blood TCR repertoires of about five healthy adults. For each donor, three plates each were used for CD4 naive and CD4 memory, two plates were used for CD8 naive, and one plate was used for CD8 memory. Different laboratories and diverse techniques were used to prepare libraries and sequence TCR repertoires, to increase sequencing depth and limit assay-specific biases. Between about 0.8 and 9 billion PBMCs per donor were obtained by leukapheresis.

TCR CDR3 regions were amplified from genomic DNA by multiplex PCR using the deep immunoSEQ assay. Genomic DNA extracted from each cell subset was distributed evenly over all wells of several immunoSEQ 96-well plates, and each plate served as one replicate. Each replicate PCR for sorted subsets received roughly 0.2 ug genomic DNA, equal to 30,000 or so T cell genomes. Purified libraries were quantified with a Qubit 3.0 fluorometer, sized on a Bioanalyzer 2100, and re-quantified with the KAPA Library Quantification kit. A separate single-read 150-cycle Illumina NextSeq 550 flow cell was used to sequence each immunoSEQ 96-well plate. Turning to the authors' computational methods: Because the immunoSEQ output included only junctional sequences and no quality scores, the filtering could not be the same as the filtering used for full-length reads. Sequences were annotated with PyIR, a Python wrapper for IgBLAST v1.9, using IMGT germline references to assign V/J genes and CDR3. Any read was removed if the V/J assignment was weak (E-value above 1e-6), the CDR3 was missing, or the read contained stop codons, out-of-frame junctions, or ambiguous translated residues. A V3J clonotype was defined by an identical inferred V gene, J gene, and CDR3 amino acid sequence. The percentage overlap between two repertoires was calculated by dividing the number of shared unique clonotypes by the size of the smaller repertoire. Three approaches were used to assess repertoire richness: RTK rarefaction, the Chao1 estimator, and Recon v2.1 estimates of unobserved clonotypes. Generation probabilities were computed with OLGA for all TCRbeta clonotypes obtained by the gDNA method from several donors. Imported from immuneACCESS, the table was reduced by TCRdb to in-frame sequences with V and J called. These copies leave out some clones; in studies compared against another copy, an unresolved V gene accounts for under half, and the cause of the remainder is not known. That table gives V, J and clone size, and the DNA gave D and trimming. Within this sample are 1.5 million to 2.5 million clones, with about 94% of them counted one time only. The ten largest clones add up to roughly 1.2% of the sample.

This clone was recorded once. Its antigen remains undetermined. No much larger clone exists at a distance of one base, and base qualities are not known. From its cysteine to its phenylalanine, the CDR3 spans 16 amino acids. Only the CDR3 part of the read is kept: 48 bases, read in frame from the first base. CDR1 and CDR2 (SGHVS, FQNEAQ) derive from the germline V gene. Compared with germline, V lacks 0 bases and J lacks 5 bases; bases without a gene match: 7. The study at large found these results: Compared with non-shared clonotypes, clonotypes shared by all four sorted-subset donors had higher generation probabilities. Pairwise subsampling led to the expectation that sequencing depth would affect the degree of clonotype sharing among donors. Naive subsets generally had larger estimated clonotype richness than memory subsets did. Sharing across four donors was observed for approximately 4.6% of naive CD4, over 3% of naive CD8, 2% to 2.5% of memory CD4, and about 0.4% of memory CD8 clonotypes. The genetic and exposure-history diversity represented was limited by the small number of donors. Rarefaction of sorted-subset datasets indicated incomplete sequencing despite the large sequencing depth. Sampling was restricted to blood, and TCR repertoires in tissues likely differ from the TCR repertoires found in blood.

For the CD8 naive samples, CD45RO-negative cells were positively selected for CCR7, yielding a CD45RA+CCR7+ population from which TemRA cells were excluded. Donors were healthy HIV-negative adults with no recently reported acute infections or vaccinations. All donors were Caucasian adults living in Nashville, Tennessee, USA. Blood was collected by leukapheresis, and PBMCs were isolated by Ficoll-Histopaque density gradient centrifugation and then cryopreserved in liquid nitrogen vapor phase. Analytical flow cytometry was used to check the purity and quantity of each magnetically sorted T cell population. From each sorted fraction, genomic DNA was isolated and quantified by UV absorbance on a Nanodrop 2000c.

This clonotype was obtained from a man aged 18 to 35 in good health. The rearranged chain carries TRBV7-8 and TRBJ2-5, with 9 bases matching TRBD2. Specimen: naive CD8+ T cells sorted from blood. What this sample's cell subset or site label stands for: CD45RA+CCR7+. DNA sequence: TGTGCCAGCAGCTTAGCGCGGGGGGGCGAGAGGGAGACCCAGTACTTC. Translated, this gives CASSLARGGERETQYF. This CDR3, with the reference TRBV7-8 and TRBJ2-5 proteins standing in past its ends, gives the full variable domain GAGVSQSPRYKVAKRGQDVALRCDPISGHVSLFWYQQALGQGPEFLTYFQNEAQLDKSGLPSDRFFAERPEGSVSTLKIQRTQQEDSAVYLCASSLARGGERETQYFGPGTRLLVL.